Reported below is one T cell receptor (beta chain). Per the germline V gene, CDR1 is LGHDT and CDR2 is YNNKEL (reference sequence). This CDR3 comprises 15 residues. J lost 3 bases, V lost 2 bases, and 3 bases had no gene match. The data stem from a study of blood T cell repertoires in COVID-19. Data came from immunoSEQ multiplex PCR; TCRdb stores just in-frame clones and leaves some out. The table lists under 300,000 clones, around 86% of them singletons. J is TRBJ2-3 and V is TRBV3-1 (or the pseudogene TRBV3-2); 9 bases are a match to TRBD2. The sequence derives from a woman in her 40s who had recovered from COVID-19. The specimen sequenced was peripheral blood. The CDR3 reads CASSQQTSGTDTQYF. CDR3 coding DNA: TGTGCCAGCAGCCAACAGACTAGCGGAACAGATACGCAGTATTTT.